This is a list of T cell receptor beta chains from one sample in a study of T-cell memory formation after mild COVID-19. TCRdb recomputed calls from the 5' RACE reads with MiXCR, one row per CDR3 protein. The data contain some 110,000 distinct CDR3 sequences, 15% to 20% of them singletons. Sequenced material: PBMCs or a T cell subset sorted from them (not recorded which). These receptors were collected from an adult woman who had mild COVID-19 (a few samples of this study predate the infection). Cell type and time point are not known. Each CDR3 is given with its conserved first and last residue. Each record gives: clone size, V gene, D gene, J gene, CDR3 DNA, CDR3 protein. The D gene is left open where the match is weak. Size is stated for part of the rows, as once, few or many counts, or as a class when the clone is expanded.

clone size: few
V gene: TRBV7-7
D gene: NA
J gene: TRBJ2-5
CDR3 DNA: TGTGCTAGCAGTCCAAAGGAGGCGGGGGAGACCCAGTACTTC
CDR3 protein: CASSPKEAGETQYF

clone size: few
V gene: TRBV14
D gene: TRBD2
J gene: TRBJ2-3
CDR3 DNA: TGTGCCAGCACCCTAGGGGTCTTGAGCGGGAACTACCCAGATACGCAGTATTTT
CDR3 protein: CASTLGVLSGNYPDTQYF

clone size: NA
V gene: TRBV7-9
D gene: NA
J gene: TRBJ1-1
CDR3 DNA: TGTGCCAGCGGGAAAGAGGGTGAAGCCCTCTTT
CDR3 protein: CASGKEGEALF

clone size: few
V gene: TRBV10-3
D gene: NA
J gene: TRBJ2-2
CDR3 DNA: TGTGCCATCAGTGATTTGTCGCGCCAGAACACCGGGGAGCTGTTTTTT
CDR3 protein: CAISDLSRQNTGELFF

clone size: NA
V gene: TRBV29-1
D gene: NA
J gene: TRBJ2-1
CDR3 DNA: TGCAGCGTTGAAGACAGGGGCCAAAGCTCCTACAATGAGCAGTTCTTC
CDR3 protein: CSVEDRGQSSYNEQFF

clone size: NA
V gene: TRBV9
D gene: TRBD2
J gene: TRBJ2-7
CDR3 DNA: TGTGCCAGCAGCGACCCATCTAGCGGGGGGGGCTACGAGCAGTACTTC
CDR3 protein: CASSDPSSGGGYEQYF

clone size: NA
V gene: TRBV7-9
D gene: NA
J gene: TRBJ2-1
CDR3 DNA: TGTGCCAGCAGTCCTGTGGGGGGTGAGCAGTTCTTC
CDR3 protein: CASSPVGGEQFF

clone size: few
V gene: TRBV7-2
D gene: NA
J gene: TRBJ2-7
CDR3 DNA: TGTGCCAGCAGCTTCAACGGGCCCCCCTATTACGAGCAGTACTTC
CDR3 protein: CASSFNGPPYYEQYF

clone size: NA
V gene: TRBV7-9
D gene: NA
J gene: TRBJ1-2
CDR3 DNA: TGTGCCAGCAGCTTAGAGGTAGAATGGGACTATGGCTACACCTTC
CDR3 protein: CASSLEVEWDYGYTF

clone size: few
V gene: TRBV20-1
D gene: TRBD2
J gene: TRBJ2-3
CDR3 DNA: TGCAGTGCCACCACGGGACTAGCGGGGGCCTTCACAGATACGCAGTATTTT
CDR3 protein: CSATTGLAGAFTDTQYF

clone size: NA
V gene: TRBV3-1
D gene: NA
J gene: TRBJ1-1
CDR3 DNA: TGTGCCAGCAGCCAAGGTTGGGGGAGTAACACTGAAGCTTTCTTT
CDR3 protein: CASSQGWGSNTEAFF

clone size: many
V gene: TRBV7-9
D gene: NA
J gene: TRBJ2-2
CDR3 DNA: TGTGCCAGCAGCCCGGAGACAGACTTAACCGGGGAGCTGTTTTTT
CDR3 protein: CASSPETDLTGELFF

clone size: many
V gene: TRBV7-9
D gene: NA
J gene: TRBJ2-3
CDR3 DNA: TGTGCCAGCAGCCGACTGACTAGGGCAGATACGCAGTATTTT
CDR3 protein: CASSRLTRADTQYF

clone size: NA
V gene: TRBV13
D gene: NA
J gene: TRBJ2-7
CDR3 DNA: TGTGCCAGCAGCTTAGGTGCCGGGCAGGGGGGGATCTACGAGCAGTACTTC
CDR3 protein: CASSLGAGQGGIYEQYF

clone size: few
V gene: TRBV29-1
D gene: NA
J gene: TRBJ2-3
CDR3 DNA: TGCAGCGTCGCACCGCGGGGCACAGATACGCAGTATTTT
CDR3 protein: CSVAPRGTDTQYF

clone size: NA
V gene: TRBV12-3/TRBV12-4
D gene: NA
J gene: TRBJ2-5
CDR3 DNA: TGTGCCAGCAGTTTAAGCGGCAGAGAGACCCAGTACTTC
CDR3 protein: CASSLSGRETQYF